The 21 T cell receptor beta chains listed next were all sequenced from one sample in a study of radiation and T cells in renal cell carcinoma. The protocol was immunoSEQ multiplex PCR, while the TCRdb copy is restricted to in-frame clones and leaves out a portion. The profile covers roughly 53,000 clones, with approximately 83% appearing a single time and roughly 30% taken by the ten largest. Time point specified: baseline pretreatment blood. Treatment of the sample: 15 Gy SBRT to primary tumor, nephrectomy 4 weeks later. The source material was blood, sampled from a patient whose treatment included radiotherapy and nephrectomy. These receptors were taken from a woman in her 70s with renal cell carcinoma.

Only one count was recorded for this clone. This chain joins TRBV5-4 and TRBJ2-7; the D gene could be TRBD1 or TRBD2 (6 bases each). This CDR3 is built from 13 residues. Trimming stripped 4 bases from V and 2 bases from J, with 10 bases between. CDR1 is SGHNT, CDR2 YYREEE, per germline (reference sequence). CDR3 bases: TGTGCCAGCAGCGCGGAGGGGGCCTACGAGCAGTACTTC. Translation gives CASSAEGAYEQYF.

In its sample, this clone was seen once. CDR3: CSVEATSGYNEQFF. The DNA for the CDR3 is TGCAGCGTTGAAGCGACTAGCGGATACAATGAGCAGTTCTTC. The chain joins TRBV29-1 to TRBJ2-1; 9 bases line up with TRBD2. Per the germline V gene, CDR1 is SQVTM and CDR2 is ANQGSEA. The CDR3 contains 14 residues. V dropped 1 base and J dropped 4; count of bases not matched to a gene: 2.

Note on this clone: This likely comes from a read error, as the CDR3 has no conserved phenylalanine or tryptophan at its end. It is unclear where the CDR3 begins or ends on the DNA, so no DNA is shown, and the CDR3 is as TCRdb lists it. V gene TRBV11-2 combines with J gene TRBJ2-4; the listed D gene, TRBD2, was not tested against the DNA. The CDR3 is 11 amino acids in total, end residues counted. The germline V gene has CDR1 SGHAT and CDR2 FQNNGV. The CDR3 protein is CASTERGEVAI.

The chain uses TRBV9 and TRBJ2-5; 9 nucleotides align to TRBD1. J lost 9 bases, V lost 4 bases, and 16 bases had no gene match. From germline, CDR1 is SGDLS and CDR2 YYNGEE. The CDR3 spans 16 residues. The CDR3 loop is CASSLLQGAILSAQYF. DNA of the CDR3: TGTGCCAGCAGCTTATTACAGGGGGCAATTCTTTCGGCCCAGTACTTC.

The CDR3 protein is CASSYGLAGVVDTQYF. CDR3 DNA: TGTGCCAGCAGCTATGGACTAGCGGGTGTTGTAGATACGCAGTATTTT. V is TRBV5-4 and J is TRBJ2-3; 11 nucleotides align to TRBD2. CDR3 size: 16 residues. The germline CDR1 and CDR2 sequences are SGHNT and YYREEE (reference sequence). With 3 bases clipped from V and 5 bases from J, the junction kept 8 bases outside the gene matches. The full variable domain, in which reference TRBV5-4 and TRBJ2-3 provide the parts outside the CDR3, is ETGVTQSPTHLIKTRGQQVTLRCSSQSGHNTVSWYQQALGQGPQFIFQYYREEENGRGNFPPRFSGLQFPNYSSELNVNALELDDSALYLCASSYGLAGVVDTQYFGPGTRLTVL.

V usage is TRBV4-3 and J usage is TRBJ2-5; the D is unclear. From germline, CDR1 is LGHNA and CDR2 YSLEER. V shed 0 bases and J shed 3 bases, with 23 bases lying between them. The CDR3 has 19 residues. This CDR3 is CASSQEPIRSRWQKETQYF. CDR3 nucleotides: TGCGCCAGCAGCCAAGAACCCATTCGATCGCGGTGGCAGAAAGAGACCCAGTACTTC.

This clone has a single count. The genes are TRBV4-1 and TRBJ2-1, with TRBD2 matching 9 bases. Germline CDR1 reads MGHRA; CDR2 reads YSYEKL. Unmatched junction bases numbered 7, after V lost 0 bases and J lost 13 bases. The CDR3 has 14 residues. CDR3 nucleotides: TGCGCCAGCAGCCAAGATTCAGCGGGGGGTACCCAGTTCTTC. Amino acid sequence: CASSQDSAGGTQFF.

This sequence joins TRBV19 and TRBJ1-5; D is unclear. Germline loops: CDR1 LNHDA, CDR2 SQIVND (reference sequence). The CDR3 runs to 13 residues. Trimming removed 3 bases from V and 4 bases from J, with 7 bases in between. The CDR3 nucleotides read TGTGCCAGTAGTATTCAGAGGAATCAGCCCCAGCATTTT. Translated, it gives CASSIQRNQPQHF.

The V and J genes are TRBV9 and TRBJ2-3, with 10 bases lining up with TRBD2. J was trimmed by 2 bases and V by 2 bases; bases with no gene match: 8. Germline V gives CDR1 SGDLS, CDR2 YYNGEE. CDR3 size: 17 residues. DNA of the CDR3: TGTGCCAGCAGCGTGGGGCTAGCGGGAGCAGACACAGATACGCAGTATTTT. Protein product: CASSVGLAGADTDTQYF.

The chain recombines TRBV12-5 with TRBJ1-1; D ambiguous. V gave up 3 bases and J gave up 1 base, with 6 bases separating them. Germline V gene lookup returns CDR1 LGHNT and CDR2 FRNRAP. This CDR3 has 13 amino acids. The DNA for the CDR3 is TGTGCTAGTGGTTTCACTGAGAACACTGAAGCTTTCTTT. Translation: CASGFTENTEAFF.

The CDR3 sequence is CASSSGLAGLTDTQYF. The CDR3, as DNA: TGTGCCAGCAGCTCGGGACTAGCGGGCCTCACAGATACGCAGTATTTT. This chain uses TRBV7-2 with TRBJ2-3, with 12 bases matching TRBD2. The V and J ends lost 4 bases and 2 bases, in that order; junction bases with no gene match: 4. The CDR3 is 16 residues long. Germline V gives CDR1 SGHTA, CDR2 FQGNSA.

The rearrangement links TRBV6-1 to TRBJ1-1, with D possibly matching TRBD1 (6 bases). Germline CDR1 MNHNS, CDR2 SASEGT. V dropped 4 bases and J dropped 3 bases, with 9 bases sitting between them. The CDR3 is 13 residues long. The chain's CDR3 is CASSAGVYTEAFF. The CDR3 nucleotides read TGTGCCAGCAGTGCAGGGGTCTACACTGAAGCTTTCTTT.

This rearrangement joins TRBV4-2 to TRBJ2-4; TRBD1 might be the D (5 bases). CDR1 is LGHNA, CDR2 YNFKEQ, per germline. This CDR3 contains 14 residues. The V end was cut by 0 bases, the J end by 6 bases, with 9 bases between. The CDR3: CASSQDRGSNIQYF. DNA for the CDR3: TGTGCCAGCAGCCAAGATAGGGGCTCAAACATTCAGTACTTC.

The chain employs TRBV5-5 and TRBJ2-7; 7 bases fit TRBD1. The CDR3 runs to 14 residues. The V segment lost 4 bases and the J segment 2 bases; nucleotides outside the gene matches: 6. Germline CDR1 reads SGHKS; CDR2 reads YYEKEE (reference sequence). In nucleotides, the CDR3 is TGTGCCAGCAGCCCTTCACAGGGGACCTACGAGCAGTACTTC. It encodes CASSPSQGTYEQYF.

The rearrangement uses TRBV27 and TRBJ2-7; 7 nucleotides align to TRBD1. The germline gives CDR1 MNHEY, CDR2 SMNVEV (reference sequence). The V and J ends lost 4 bases and 0 bases, in that order; junction bases with no gene match: 6. CDR3 length equals 15 residues. The DNA for the CDR3 is TGTGCCAGCAGTTCCGAGGGGGCGAGCTCCTACGAGCAGTACTTC. Translating gives CASSSEGASSYEQYF.

This clone showed up just a few times. The chain carries TRBV29-1 and TRBJ1-1, with unresolved D. The germline gives CDR1 SQVTM, CDR2 ANQGSEA. This CDR3 region has 12 residues. Deletions cut 6 bases from V and 0 bases from J, with 8 bases between. CDR3 region: CSVNDVNTEAFF. The CDR3 region has the DNA TGCAGCGTCAACGATGTGAACACTGAAGCTTTCTTT. Drawing the rest from reference TRBV29-1 and TRBJ1-1, the complete variable domain is SAVISQKPSRDICQRGTSLTIQCQVDSQVTMMFWYRQQPGQSLTLIATANQGSEATYESGFVIDKFPISRPNLTFSTLTVSNMSPEDSSIYLCSVNDVNTEAFFGQGTRLTVV.

This chain uses TRBV6-5 with TRBJ1-2; D gene unclear. This CDR3 has 13 amino acids. Trimming cost V 8 bases and J 3 bases, with 13 bases left between them. The germline V gene encodes CDR1 MNHEY and CDR2 SVGAGI. The CDR3 nucleotides read TGTGCCAGCTATTCGATCGGGGACTATGGCTACACCTTC. It is translated as CASYSIGDYGYTF.

This sequence joins TRBV6-1 and TRBJ2-7; 8 positions match TRBD2. V was pared by 2 bases and J by 0 bases, with 15 bases of the junction left unmatched. The CDR3 extends over 19 amino acids. Germline V gene data show CDR1 as MNHNS and CDR2 as SASEGT. The DNA of the CDR3 is TGTGCCAGCAGTGAAAGACCCTATTCGGCGGGGGGTCTCTCCTACGAGCAGTACTTC. Translating gives CASSERPYSAGGLSYEQYF.

J is TRBJ2-1 and V is TRBV15; D remains unclear. V shed 0 bases and J shed 8 bases, with 8 bases lying between them. The CDR3 consists of 13 residues. Germline-derived CDR1 and CDR2 are LNHNV and YYDKDF (reference sequence). Here the CDR3 DNA reads TGTGCCACCAGCAGAGACTATGTGGATGAGCAGTTCTTC. Residues: CATSRDYVDEQFF.

The chain links TRBV27 to TRBJ2-5; 7 bases line up with TRBD2. There are 15 residues in the CDR3. Germline V lookup: CDR1 MNHEY, CDR2 SMNVEV (reference sequence). J lost 2 bases, V lost 3 bases, and 6 bases had no gene match. This chain's CDR3 is CASSFMTSTQETQYF. The CDR3 DNA is TGTGCCAGCAGTTTCATGACTAGCACACAAGAGACCCAGTACTTC.

The rearrangement uses TRBV30 and TRBJ2-7; D gene ambiguous. The ends were cut back, 4 bases at V and 4 bases at J, with 23 bases in the middle. The CDR3 spans 16 residues. Per germline, CDR1 GTSNPN and CDR2 SVGIG (reference sequence). CDR3 amino acids: CAWNGPIGHWPYEQYF. CDR3 DNA: TGTGCCTGGAACGGGCCCATCGGCCATTGGCCTTACGAGCAGTACTTC.